The rows below give T cell receptor beta chains drawn from one sample of a study of identical twins. TCRdb itself ran the 5' RACE reads through MiXCR, one entry per CDR3 protein. Here the sample spans 470,000 or so distinct CDR3 sequences, less than 25% being singletons. This sample was shared with a second study, whose subject was T cells expressing NK-cell markers.

The sequenced sample consisted of CD4+ T cells sorted from blood. The receptors shown here come from a woman in her late teens or twenties in good health. The CDR3 runs from the conserved cysteine through the conserved F or W. Fields, in order: V gene, CDR3 length, D gene, J gene, clone size, CDR3 protein, CDR3 DNA. D genes are given only for firm matches. Size tells how often a clone was seen (once, few, many) or the class of an expanded clone, and some rows leave it out.

TRBV6-2/TRBV6-3	16	TRBD2	TRBJ2-3	few	CASSYLSGTYTDTQYF	TGTGCCAGCAGTTACCTCAGCGGGACCTACACAGATACGCAGTATTTT
TRBV7-3	14	-	TRBJ1-1	few	CASSQDGYSDEAFF	TGTGCCAGCAGCCAAGACGGGTACTCGGACGAAGCTTTCTTT
TRBV12-3/TRBV12-4	15	-	TRBJ1-2	few	CASRPRREANYGYTF	TGTGCCAGCAGACCGAGAAGGGAAGCTAACTATGGCTACACCTTC
TRBV20-1	13	-	TRBJ2-7	few	CSASDTRSYEQYF	TGCAGTGCTAGCGACACCCGCTCCTACGAGCAGTACTTC
TRBV5-1	14	-	TRBJ2-1	-	CASSQGHPTDEQFF	TGCGCCAGCAGCCAGGGACACCCAACGGATGAGCAGTTCTTC
TRBV20-1	14	-	TRBJ1-5	-	CSARPVSGNQPQHF	TGCAGTGCTAGACCTGTCTCAGGCAATCAGCCCCAGCATTTT
TRBV11-2	14	-	TRBJ1-1	few	CASSLQKMNTEAFF	TGTGCCAGCAGCTTACAGAAGATGAACACTGAAGCTTTCTTT
TRBV10-3	13	-	TRBJ2-6	-	CATNRPGANVLTF	TGTGCCACGAATCGTCCCGGGGCCAACGTCCTGACTTTC
TRBV7-9	15	-	TRBJ2-6	few	CASSRRFSGANVLTF	TGTGCCAGCAGCCGCCGATTCTCTGGGGCCAACGTCCTGACTTTC
TRBV20-1	15	TRBD1	TRBJ2-4	-	CSAERQGIAKNIQYF	TGCAGTGCTGAACGACAGGGGATCGCCAAAAACATTCAGTACTTC
TRBV18	15	-	TRBJ2-3	-	CASSPLDRSTDTQYF	TGTGCCAGCTCACCACTGGACAGATCTACAGATACGCAGTATTTT
TRBV6-5	13	-	TRBJ2-5	-	CASSYIQQETQYF	TGTGCCAGCAGTTACATTCAGCAAGAGACCCAGTACTTC
TRBV24-1	15	TRBD1	TRBJ2-5	few	CATSDPRQGLGTQYF	TGTGCCACCAGTGACCCCCGACAGGGCCTCGGGACCCAGTACTTC
TRBV5-1	13	-	TRBJ2-2	few	CASSLILSGELFF	TGCGCCAGCAGCTTGATTCTCTCCGGGGAGCTGTTTTTT
TRBV28	14	-	TRBJ1-5	-	CASSLGKVNQPQHF	TGTGCCAGCAGTTTAGGGAAGGTTAATCAGCCCCAGCATTTT
TRBV9	16	-	TRBJ2-2	few	CASSVEPGMDNGELFF	TGTGCCAGCAGCGTAGAGCCAGGGATGGACAACGGGGAGCTGTTTTTT
TRBV7-2	14	-	TRBJ2-1	few	CASSLEVGRDEQFF	TGTGCCAGCAGCTTAGAGGTCGGTAGGGACGAGCAGTTCTTC
TRBV7-9	13	-	TRBJ2-3	many	CASSFVVRDTQYF	TGTGCCAGCAGCTTTGTGGTAAGAGATACGCAGTATTTT
TRBV12-3/TRBV12-4	15	-	TRBJ2-1	few	CASSTRWGSHNEQFF	TGTGCCAGCAGTACACGGTGGGGCTCCCACAATGAGCAGTTCTTC
TRBV7-9	13	-	TRBJ2-7	-	CASSLGGLNEQYF	TGTGCCAGCAGCTTAGGGGGGCTCAACGAGCAGTACTTC
TRBV7-3	14	-	TRBJ2-7	-	CASSLGGRGDEQYF	TGTGCCAGCAGCTTGGGGGGCAGGGGGGACGAGCAGTACTTC
TRBV20-1	13	-	TRBJ1-2	-	CSAREPRDQGYTF	TGCAGTGCTAGAGAGCCGAGGGACCAGGGCTACACCTTC
TRBV7-6	15	-	TRBJ1-1	-	CASSFPGGGNTEAFF	TGTGCCAGCAGCTTCCCGGGTGGGGGGAACACTGAAGCTTTCTTT
TRBV25-1	16	-	TRBJ2-1	-	CASSEGLAEFYNEQFF	TGTGCCAGCAGTGAAGGTCTGGCGGAGTTTTACAATGAGCAGTTCTTC
TRBV12-3/TRBV12-4	16	TRBD2	TRBJ2-3	few	CASSRLAGASTDTQYF	TGTGCCAGCAGTCGACTAGCGGGTGCTAGCACAGATACGCAGTATTTT
TRBV2	14	-	TRBJ1-5	-	CASSEGREYQPQHF	TGTGCCAGCAGTGAGGGCAGAGAGTATCAGCCCCAGCATTTT
TRBV21-1	15	-	TRBJ2-7	-	CASSKFQGTLYEQYF	TGTGCCAGCAGCAAATTCCAGGGAACCCTCTACGAGCAGTACTTC
TRBV7-8	13	-	TRBJ2-2	-	CASQAANTGELFF	TGTGCCAGCCAAGCGGCAAACACCGGGGAGCTGTTTTTT
TRBV7-7	15	-	TRBJ2-1	-	CASSATGGAYNEQFF	TGTGCTAGCAGCGCCACCGGCGGGGCCTACAATGAGCAGTTCTTC
TRBV11-2	15	-	TRBJ1-2	-	CASSPSTGGANGYTF	TGTGCCAGCAGCCCTTCCACCGGGGGGGCGAACGGCTACACCTTC
TRBV12-3/TRBV12-4	15	-	TRBJ1-2	-	CASSPSDKPRVGYTF	TGTGCCAGCAGTCCCTCTGACAAGCCTCGAGTAGGCTACACCTTC
TRBV29-1	13	-	TRBJ2-3	-	CSVAGYQEDTQYF	TGCAGCGTTGCCGGGTACCAGGAAGATACGCAGTATTTT
TRBV12-3/TRBV12-4	18	TRBD1	TRBJ2-7	-	CASSLAHRTGDRSYEQYF	TGTGCCAGCAGTTTAGCGCATAGGACAGGGGACAGGTCCTACGAGCAGTACTTC
TRBV9	16	-	TRBJ1-1	-	CASSVDGWGRRTEAFF	TGTGCCAGCAGCGTAGATGGGTGGGGCAGGAGGACTGAAGCTTTCTTT
TRBV9	15	-	TRBJ2-7	-	CASSVGGVETYEQYF	TGTGCCAGCAGCGTAGGGGGGGTCGAAACCTACGAGCAGTACTTC
TRBV6-1	14	-	TRBJ1-5	many	CASSPGSGDQPQHF	TGTGCCAGCAGCCCCGGATCAGGGGATCAGCCCCAGCATTTT
TRBV5-1	13	-	TRBJ2-1	-	CASSWSTGNEQFF	TGCGCCAGCAGCTGGAGTACCGGGAATGAGCAGTTCTTC
TRBV29-1	13	-	TRBJ2-7	few	CSGQTASSGEQYF	TGCAGCGGCCAGACGGCTAGTTCTGGCGAGCAGTACTTC
TRBV5-6	14	-	TRBJ2-7	-	CASSLVDGPYEQYF	TGTGCCAGCAGCTTGGTCGACGGACCCTACGAGCAGTACTTC
TRBV7-3	14	TRBD2	TRBJ2-7	few	CASSLGLAVHEQYF	TGTGCCAGCAGCTTGGGACTAGCGGTCCACGAGCAGTACTTC
TRBV20-1	15	-	TRBJ1-2	many	CSARDGVSVNYGYTF	TGCAGTGCTAGAGATGGTGTCTCGGTGAACTATGGCTACACCTTC
TRBV5-4	12	-	TRBJ2-5	-	CASSFVGETQYF	TGTGCCAGCAGCTTCGTCGGAGAGACCCAGTACTTC
TRBV6-5	16	TRBD1	TRBJ1-1	-	CASSSRGTGANTEAFF	TGTGCCAGCAGTTCCCGAGGGACAGGGGCGAACACTGAAGCTTTCTTT
TRBV20-1	15	TRBD2	TRBJ2-1	few	CSARDRLAGGNEQFF	TGCAGTGCTAGAGATCGTCTAGCGGGGGGAAATGAGCAGTTCTTC
TRBV2	13	-	TRBJ2-1	-	CASVAGSYGEQFF	TGTGCCAGCGTGGCGGGAAGCTACGGTGAGCAGTTCTTC
TRBV3-1	13	-	TRBJ2-2	-	CASSQGSPGELFF	TGTGCCAGCAGCCAAGGGAGCCCCGGGGAGCTGTTTTTT
TRBV6-5	11	TRBD1	TRBJ2-7	-	CASSYQGAQYF	TGTGCCAGCAGTTACCAGGGGGCGCAGTACTTC